Following are 2 T cell receptor beta chains from one sample sequenced in a study of T cell repertoires and HLA-DP antigens listed by TCRdb under 2018. Library preparation used the immunoSEQ multiplex PCR assay. Here the immuneACCESS table is served through TCRdb, limited to in-frame sequences with V and J called. Missing clones are a known gap in these copies; in checked studies unresolved V genes cover under half, and the rest lacks a known reason. Here the sample has roughly 110,000 clones; 92% occur a single time. About 0.25% of the sample is in the top ten clones. Their specific antigens are unknown. Specimen: CD4+ T cells from PBMCs. The source of these receptors is a woman younger than 35 in good health and CMV-seronegative.

The gene calls are TRBV5-1 and TRBJ2-2, with 10 positions matching TRBD1. The germline V gene encodes CDR1 SGHRS and CDR2 YFSETQ. The V and J ends lost 4 bases and 4 bases, in that order; junction bases with no gene match: 4. This CDR3 region has 15 residues. The CDR3 is CASSIRQGATGELFF. The CDR3 DNA is TGCGCCAGCAGCATTAGACAGGGGGCCACCGGGGAGCTGTTTTTT.

Note on this clone: Additional DNA sequences in this sample encode the identical CDR3. The chain carries TRBV6-5 and TRBJ1-5; no firm D call. V dropped 8 bases and J dropped 4 bases, with 12 bases sitting between them. Germline CDR1 MNHEY, CDR2 SVGAGI. The CDR3 has 13 amino acids. As DNA, the CDR3 is TGTGCCAGCTCGAGGGAAGGAAATCAGCCCCAGCATTTT. This translates into CASSREGNQPQHF.